The 23 T cell receptor beta chains below come from one sample, sequenced in a study of cytomegalovirus exposure and HLA in healthy donors. Primers for the PCR totalled 60 Vbeta and 13 Jbeta. Data came from immunoSEQ multiplex PCR; TCRdb stores just in-frame clones and leaves some out. The table lists some 96,000 clones, about 80% of them singletons. Sequencing input: PBMCs. The receptors originated from a man aged 35 to 55 in good health and CMV-seropositive.

This clone came up once. CDR3 residues: CASSEWTEGSPLHF. In DNA, the CDR3 is TGCGCCAGCAGTGAGTGGACTGAGGGTTCACCCCTCCACTTT. The chain uses TRBV10-2 and TRBJ1-6; unclear D gene. Germline V gene sequence: CDR1 WSHSY, CDR2 SAAADI. V lost 1 base to trimming and J lost 9 bases, with 10 bases between them. This CDR3 comprises 14 residues.

The chain recombines TRBV9 with TRBJ1-2; TRBD1 might be the D (5 bases). There are 15 residues in the CDR3. V was shortened by 0 bases and J by 8 bases, with 17 bases between the two germline ends. Germline CDR1 reads SGDLS; CDR2 reads YYNGEE. As DNA, the CDR3 is TGTGCCAGCAGCGTAGCTCTGAGCCAGGGTGGAGGCTACACCTTC. This encodes CASSVALSQGGGYTF.

The sample holds one count of this clone. The chain is built from TRBV11-3 and TRBJ2-7, with D perhaps matching TRBD2 (6 bases). Germline V CDR1 and CDR2: SGHNT, YENEEA. The CDR3 sequence is 13 residues long. Trimming cost V 5 bases and J 0 bases, with 8 bases left between them. The CDR3 sequence: CASSIGGSYEQYF. The CDR3 DNA reads as TGTGCCAGCAGCATCGGGGGCTCCTACGAGCAGTACTTC.

The rearrangement uses TRBV2 and TRBJ2-5; 7 nucleotides line up with TRBD2. The CDR3 runs to 14 residues. Trimming removed 6 bases from V and 1 base from J; junction bases left unmatched: 5. Germline V gives CDR1 SNHLY, CDR2 FYNNEI. CDR3 bases: TGTGCCAGCAGGACTAGCCGAACCCAAGAGACCCAGTACTTC. It codes for CASRTSRTQETQYF.

The chain uses TRBV28 and TRBJ2-7, with D hard to call. Germline V gene sequence: CDR1 MDHEN, CDR2 SYDVKM. The CDR3 has 13 amino acids. Trimming removed 2 bases from V and 0 bases from J, with 5 bases in between. In DNA form, the CDR3 reads TGTGCCAGCAGTTTAGAGGCCTCCTACGAGCAGTACTTC. Its translation: CASSLEASYEQYF.

This chain connects TRBV11-2 to TRBJ1-6; TRBD1 might be the D (6 bases). Germline V CDR1 and CDR2: SGHAT, FQNNGV. This CDR3 has 17 residues. The V gene lost 3 bases and the J gene lost 4 bases, with 16 bases spanning the gap. CDR3 in amino acids: CASSLGYRVEYNSPLHF. For the CDR3, the DNA is TGTGCCAGCAGCTTGGGATACAGGGTAGAATATAATTCACCCCTCCACTTT. Using reference TRBV11-2 and TRBJ1-6 for the parts outside the CDR3, the full variable domain is EAGVAQSPRYKIIEKRQSVAFWCNPISGHATLYWYQQILGQGPKLLIQFQNNGVVDDSQLPKDRFSAERLKGVDSTLKIQPAKLEDSAVYLCASSLGYRVEYNSPLHFGNGTRLTVT.

This sequence joins TRBV5-3 and TRBJ1-1, with a weak D call TRBD1 (5 bases). TRBV5-3 qualifies as an ORF whose function is uncertain. This CDR3 has 18 residues. Trimming took 2 bases from V and 3 from J, leaving 23 bases between them. The chain's CDR3 is CARSFVRGLPTRDTEAFF. The CDR3 DNA reads as TGTGCCAGAAGCTTTGTTAGGGGACTTCCGACGAGGGACACTGAAGCTTTCTTT.

The chain carries TRBV5-6 and TRBJ1-6; D gene ambiguous. Germline V gene sequence: CDR1 SGHDT, CDR2 YYEEEE. This CDR3 spans 14 amino acids. Trimming took 2 bases from V and 5 from J, leaving 8 bases between them. Here the CDR3 reads CASSFPHNNSPLHF. For the CDR3, the DNA is TGTGCCAGCAGCTTCCCCCACAATAATTCACCCCTCCACTTT.

The chain links TRBV2 to TRBJ2-1; 12 bases map to TRBD2. Germline trimming cut 1 base from V and 8 bases from J; bases unmatched to any gene: 6. In germline, CDR1 is SNHLY, CDR2 FYNNEI. The CDR3 consists of 16 residues. CDR3 nucleotides: TGTGCCAGCAGTGAAGGGAGACTAGCGGGAGAACATGAGCAGTTCTTC. Amino acids: CASSEGRLAGEHEQFF.

The chain joins TRBV29-1 to TRBJ2-7; a possible D gene is TRBD1 (5 bases). The CDR3 loop spans 14 amino acids. The germline CDR1 and CDR2 sequences are SQVTM and ANQGSEA. V dropped 3 bases and J dropped 2 bases, with 14 bases sitting between them. In DNA form, the CDR3 reads TGCAGCGTTGAGGGGCATCAGCGAACCTACGAGCAGTACTTC. This translates into CSVEGHQRTYEQYF.

The gene calls are TRBV27 and TRBJ2-5, with TRBD2 matching 16 bases. This CDR3 is built from 23 residues. CDR1 MNHEY and CDR2 SMNVEV come from the germline V gene (reference sequence). With 3 bases clipped from V and 5 bases from J, the junction kept 24 bases outside the gene matches. The CDR3 spells CASSFIRPLHPGTSGRGGETQYF. The CDR3 DNA is TGTGCCAGCAGTTTTATCAGACCGCTACACCCCGGGACTAGCGGGAGGGGTGGGGAGACCCAGTACTTC.

The rearrangement joins TRBV2 to TRBJ2-2; TRBD1 might be the D (6 bases). Germline V gene sequence: CDR1 SNHLY, CDR2 FYNNEI. Trimming took off 7 bases at V and 1 base at J, with 10 bases between the two ends. The CDR3 has 14 amino acids. CDR3 region: CASMEGGNTGELFF. The CDR3 DNA reads as TGTGCCAGCATGGAAGGGGGGAACACCGGGGAGCTGTTTTTT.

The genes are TRBV29-1 and TRBJ2-1, with 7 bases aligning to TRBD2. Per the germline V gene, CDR1 is SQVTM and CDR2 is ANQGSEA. The CDR3 contains 15 residues. The V gene end was trimmed by 3 bases and the J gene end by 4 bases; junction bases not matched to a gene: 9. The CDR3, as DNA: TGCAGCGTTGAGGGGGGACTAACTTTTTACAATGAGCAGTTCTTC. This codes for CSVEGGLTFYNEQFF.

This clone was seen only a few times. The gene calls are TRBV25-1 and TRBJ1-1, with a weak D call TRBD1 (6 bases). Germline CDR1 and CDR2: MGHDK and SYGVNS. V was trimmed by 5 bases and J by 2 bases, leaving 9 bases between them. There are 13 residues in the CDR3. CDR3 coding DNA: TGTGCCAGCAGTAAGGGGGTTAACACTGAAGCTTTCTTT. It yields the protein CASSKGVNTEAFF.

The chain joins TRBV6-1 to TRBJ1-2; 9 bases line up with TRBD1. This CDR3 has 16 amino acids. The germline V gene encodes CDR1 MNHNS and CDR2 SASEGT. Trimming removed 1 base from V and 7 bases from J; junction bases left unmatched: 10. In nucleotides, the CDR3 is TGTGCCAGCAGTGAAGTTCCCGGGACAGGGAGTTGTGGCTACACCTTC. Amino acid sequence: CASSEVPGTGSCGYTF.

The gene calls are TRBV5-1 and TRBJ2-1; 9 bases line up with TRBD2. After removal of 4 bases from V and 6 bases from J, the junction contained 8 bases not matched to a gene. This CDR3 has 15 residues. The V gene's germline CDR1 is SGHRS and CDR2 YFSETQ. CDR3 sequence: CASSVRGGSINEQFF. In nucleotides, the CDR3 is TGCGCCAGCAGCGTGCGGGGGGGTTCCATCAATGAGCAGTTCTTC.

In this sample, this clone turned up once. The chain joins TRBV5-1 to TRBJ2-1, with 7 bases that match TRBD1. The CDR3 runs to 18 residues. Losses at the gene ends were 0 bases for V and 0 bases for J; bases not matched to a gene: 9. Germline CDR1 and CDR2: SGHRS and YFSETQ. CDR3 nucleotides: TGCGCCAGCAGCTTGGGAGGGAACAGGGGTGGCTCCTACAATGAGCAGTTCTTC. Encoded protein: CASSLGGNRGGSYNEQFF.

This chain connects TRBV4-1 to TRBJ1-2, with TRBD1 matching over 9 bases. CDR1 MGHRA and CDR2 YSYEKL come from the germline V gene. Trimming removed 3 bases from V and 4 bases from J; junction bases left unmatched: 6. The CDR3 runs to 15 residues. The CDR3 nucleotides read TGCGCCAGCAGCCAGACACAGGGGGCTGTCTATGGCTACACCTTC. Amino acid sequence: CASSQTQGAVYGYTF.

In its sample, this clone was seen once. For the CDR3, the DNA is TGTGCCAGCAGCGTAGTAGGGGCGAGGACTGAAGCTTTCTTT. It specifies CASSVVGARTEAFF. V is TRBV9 and J is TRBJ1-1; D possibly corresponds to TRBD1 (5 bases). CDR3 length: 14 residues. V lost 0 bases and J 5 bases, leaving 11 bases between the germline ends. The germline V gene encodes CDR1 SGDLS and CDR2 YYNGEE.

The chain carries TRBV10-2 and TRBJ2-7; D might be TRBD2 (7 bases). Trimming removed 7 bases at V and 3 bases at J, with 22 bases between. The germline gives CDR1 WSHSY, CDR2 SAAADI. The CDR3 is made up of 16 amino acids. CDR3 in amino acids: CASMGRGGRPVYEQYF. The CDR3 DNA sequence: TGCGCCAGCATGGGAAGGGGGGGAAGACCGGTCTACGAGCAGTACTTC.

The chain has TRBV7-9 and TRBJ2-3; weak D call: TRBD1 (5 bases). Deletions cut 2 bases from V and 0 bases from J, with 15 bases between. In germline, CDR1 is SEHNR, CDR2 FQNEAQ (reference sequence). CDR3 length: 17 amino acids. CDR3: CASSLRAGPSSTDTQYF. DNA of the CDR3: TGTGCCAGCAGCTTACGGGCAGGGCCGTCGAGCACAGATACGCAGTATTTT. The full variable domain, its missing parts supplied by reference TRBV7-9 and TRBJ2-3, is DTGVSQNPRHKITKRGQNVTFRCDPISEHNRLYWYRQTLGQGPEFLTYFQNEAQLEKSRLLSDRFSAERPKGSFSTLEIQRTEQGDSAMYLCASSLRAGPSSTDTQYFGPGTRLTVL.

The rearrangement uses TRBV19 and TRBJ2-5; TRBD2 might be the D (6 bases). Trimming shortened V by 5 bases and J by 4 bases, and 14 bases separated the two germline ends. The CDR3 length is 14 residues. The germline gives CDR1 LNHDA, CDR2 SQIVND (reference sequence). CDR3 sequence: CASSATGGVETQYF. CDR3 DNA sequence: TGTGCCAGTAGTGCCACCGGGGGAGTAGAGACCCAGTACTTC.

J is TRBJ2-3 and V is TRBV6-1; D ambiguous. The V gene lost 0 bases and the J gene lost 7 bases, with 14 bases spanning the gap. Germline CDR1 reads MNHNS; CDR2 reads SASEGT. The CDR3 consists of 15 residues. CDR3 protein: CASSEASGTAHTQYF. CDR3 bases: TGTGCCAGCAGTGAAGCCTCCGGCACAGCCCATACGCAGTATTTT.